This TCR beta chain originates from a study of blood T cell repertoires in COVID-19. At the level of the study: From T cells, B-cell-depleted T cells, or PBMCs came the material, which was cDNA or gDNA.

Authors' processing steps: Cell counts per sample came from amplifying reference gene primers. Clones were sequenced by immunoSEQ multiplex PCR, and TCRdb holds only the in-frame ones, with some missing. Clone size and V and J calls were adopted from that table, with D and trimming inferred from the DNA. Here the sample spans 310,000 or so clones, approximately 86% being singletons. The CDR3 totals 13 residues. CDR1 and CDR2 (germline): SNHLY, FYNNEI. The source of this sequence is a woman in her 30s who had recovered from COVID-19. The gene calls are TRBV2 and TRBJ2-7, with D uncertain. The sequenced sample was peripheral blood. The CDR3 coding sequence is TGTGCATCCCGTGTAACGCCCCCAGGTGAGCAGTACTTC. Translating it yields CASRVTPPGEQYF.